The rows below give T cell receptor beta chains drawn from one sample of a study of blood T cell repertoires in COVID-19. TCRdb's copy holds only in-frame clones and misses some; the assay was immunoSEQ multiplex PCR. Of approximately 100,000 clones listed, more than 80% are singletons. What was sequenced was peripheral blood. These receptors all come from a human donor in a cohort sampled during active COVID-19. Each CDR3 is given with its conserved first and last residue. Each record gives: J gene, V gene, D gene, CDR3 length, clone size, CDR3 protein. The D gene is left open where the match is weak. Clone size is shown for a subset of rows, as once, few, many or a class of expanded clone.

TRBJ2-7 TRBV5-1 TRBD1 16 NA CASRPGTAVSSYEQYF
TRBJ1-1 TRBV6-6 NA 14 once CASSPTTENTEAFF
TRBJ1-2 TRBV7-6 TRBD1 15 once CASSLAGQGSYDYTF
TRBJ2-1 TRBV15 TRBD2 18 NA CATSRVASGSWSYNEQFF
TRBJ2-1 TRBV6-2/TRBV6-3 TRBD2 16 NA CASSLRRAGLYNEQFF
TRBJ2-5 TRBV28 TRBD2 15 once CASQASGRAAKTQYF
TRBJ1-4 TRBV15 NA 16 NA CATSRGSWGVNEKLFF
TRBJ1-6 TRBV18 TRBD1 15 NA CASSPWGQGNSPLHF
TRBJ1-5 TRBV6-2/TRBV6-3 NA 16 NA CASSYDRGGGNQPQHF
TRBJ1-1 TRBV30 TRBD1 12 few CATGQVNTEAFF
TRBJ2-7 TRBV9 NA 15 NA CASSVQSQGAYEQYF
TRBJ1-1 TRBV30 NA 12 NA CAWCPTGGEAFF
TRBJ2-6 TRBV6-1 NA 17 NA CASSEALRGAGANVLTF
TRBJ1-2 TRBV6-6 TRBD1 15 NA CASSYGGGALDGYTF
TRBJ2-5 TRBV7-8 TRBD2 16 NA CASSPPGLAGLETQYF
TRBJ1-5 TRBV28 NA 14 NA CASSLGTINQPQHF
TRBJ2-5 TRBV6-6 TRBD1 15 NA CASRPAGTGDGTQYF
TRBJ1-5 TRBV6-5 NA 14 NA CASTPAGSNQPQHF
TRBJ1-1 TRBV18 NA 15 NA CASSRIMGAGTEAFF
TRBJ2-7 TRBV5-8 NA 13 once CASRTTGAYEQYF
TRBJ1-5 TRBV2 TRBD1 15 few CASSGQGVGNQPQHF
TRBJ1-5 TRBV28 TRBD1 13 few CASSLRQGQPQHF
TRBJ2-2 TRBV6-5 NA 13 NA CASRQPNTGELFF
TRBJ1-6 TRBV9 NA 16 NA CASSAGGARTNSPLHF
TRBJ2-6 TRBV7-3 NA 17 once CASSFARQTAGANVLTF
TRBJ2-1 TRBV9 TRBD1 15 few CASSGTGQANNEQFF
TRBJ2-7 TRBV5-4 TRBD1 13 NA CASSLDRGYEQYF
TRBJ2-7 TRBV5-4 TRBD2 14 NA CASSHGGDTYEQYF
TRBJ2-7 TRBV6-5 TRBD1 15 NA CASSQTGQGAKGQYF
TRBJ2-3 TRBV19 TRBD1 16 NA CASTNRGYTSTDTQYF
TRBJ1-5 TRBV28 NA 16 NA CASSLAGRGGNQPQHF
TRBJ1-5 TRBV27 NA 15 once CASRRRTDSNQPQHF
TRBJ2-7 TRBV29-1 NA 12 NA CSVEGTISEQYF
TRBJ2-5 TRBV7-2 TRBD2 17 once CASSPRASGSASETQYF
TRBJ1-4 TRBV6-5 TRBD1 15 NA CASSRTGGFGEKLFF
TRBJ2-4 TRBV7-3 TRBD1 15 NA CASSLTPGTENIQYF
TRBJ1-1 TRBV2 NA 14 NA CASSDFRGNTEAFF